The T cell receptor beta chain described here comes from a study of shared clonotypes between healthy human individuals. About the research overall: Plates per donor: three CD4 naive, three CD4 memory, two CD8 naive, one CD8 memory. Notes on the study in general: Naive subsets tended to show greater estimated richness than memory subsets.

Trimming pared 2 bases from V and 4 bases from J, leaving 12 bases between. CDR3 length equals 15 residues. Germline CDR1 is MNHEY and CDR2 is SMNVEV (reference sequence). Using immunoSEQ multiplex PCR, the repertoire was profiled, and TCRdb retains in-frame clones only, with some absent. The sample contains over 2 million clones, 90% to 95% of which appear only once. As regards this clone: Its target is not known.

The TCR comes from a man aged 18 to 29 in good health. The chain employs TRBV27 and TRBJ1-5; D uncertain. Source material: naive CD4+ T cells sorted from blood. Subset given: CD45RA+ positively selected. CDR3 protein: CASSLRTGLNQPQHF. The CDR3 DNA reads as TGTGCCAGCAGTTTAAGGACGGGCTTAAATCAGCCCCAGCATTTT.